This TCR beta chain was identified during a study of cytomegalovirus exposure and HLA in healthy donors. Study results and caveats: Reports indicated that the classifier achieved high specificity and sensitivity in diagnosing cytomegalovirus status.

This clone has only one observation. Its antigen remains unknown. The PCR used 60 Vbeta and 13 Jbeta primers. This table comes from immunoSEQ multiplex PCR, and its TCRdb copy is limited to in-frame clones, with some not included. The repertoire consists of 150,000 to 200,000 clones, with about 80% occurring once and the leading ten covering around 2.2%. The V gene lost 4 bases and the J gene lost 5 bases, with 19 bases spanning the gap. Germline CDR1 is MNHEY and CDR2 is SVGAGI. The CDR3 contains 16 residues. This clonotype was obtained from a woman aged 18-29 years in good health and CMV-seropositive. The chain is built from TRBV6-5 and TRBJ2-3; TRBD2 might be the D (7 bases). The sample taken for sequencing was PBMCs. Here the CDR3 reads CASSSLSPGGGDTQYF. CDR3 nucleotide sequence: TGTGCCAGCAGTTCGCTATCACCGGGGGGCGGAGATACGCAGTATTTT.